Presented here are 26 T cell receptor beta chains from one specimen sequenced in a study of beta chain features in type 1 diabetes. General study findings and limits: In every one of the four CD4+ subsets, TCRB CDR3s were moderately but significantly shorter in Type 1 diabetes patients.

Their antigens are not known. Expressed TCRB transcripts were sequenced because the isolated RNA had all been reverse transcribed beforehand. Profiled with immunoSEQ multiplex PCR; TCRdb holds only in-frame clones, not every one. The sample yields 53,000 or so clones, 55% to 75% seen once. The sample was stem cell memory CD4+ T cells from blood. These receptors originate from a woman younger than 45 with type 1 diabetes.

This clone was counted between two and nine times. The rearrangement links TRBV5-4 to TRBJ2-3; TRBD2 matches at 11 bases. The CDR3 runs 17 residues. J gave up 5 bases and V 3 bases, and 11 bases lay outside the gene matches. CDR1 is SGHNT, CDR2 YYREEE, per germline (reference sequence). In DNA, the CDR3 is TGTGCCAGCAGCTCCCTTGAGGATAGCGGGAGGGGAGATACGCAGTATTTT. Its translation is CASSSLEDSGRGDTQYF.

A few counts support this clone. The chain joins TRBV6-4 to TRBJ2-3; D is unclear. The CDR3 loop spans 14 amino acids. Germline values: CDR1 MRHNA, CDR2 SNTAGT. V lost 5 bases and J lost 0, with 9 bases in between. In DNA form, the CDR3 reads TGTGCCAGCAGTTTAGAGGCGAGCACAGATACGCAGTATTTT. Protein product: CASSLEASTDTQYF.

The rearrangement uses TRBV11-2 and TRBJ1-1, with D uncertain. Germline CDR1 and CDR2: SGHAT and FQNNGV. CDR3 length: 16 amino acids. V was clipped by 1 base and J by 0 bases, with 12 bases between them. This chain's CDR3 is CASSLGRGVLNTEAFF. DNA of the CDR3: TGTGCCAGCAGCTTAGGCCGCGGGGTATTGAACACTGAAGCTTTCTTT.

This clone was found a few times. This chain uses TRBV29-1 with TRBJ1-1; TRBD1 matches at 8 bases. Germline assignment: CDR1 SQVTM and CDR2 ANQGSEA. Trimming cost V 7 bases and J 2 bases; bases outside gene matches: 12. The CDR3 runs 15 residues. The CDR3 here is CSAIGQGWGNTEAFF. The CDR3 DNA reads as TGCAGCGCCATCGGACAGGGCTGGGGAAACACTGAAGCTTTCTTT.

The V gene is TRBV27, the J gene TRBJ2-5; 11 bases line up with TRBD2. The CDR3 extends over 17 amino acids. Germline assignment: CDR1 MNHEY and CDR2 SMNVEV (reference sequence). With 5 bases clipped from V and 1 base from J, the junction kept 9 bases outside the gene matches. The CDR3 DNA sequence: TGTGCCAGCAGTCGTCAGCTAGCGGGAGGCCTCCAAGAGACCCAGTACTTC. It translates to CASSRQLAGGLQETQYF.

V is TRBV9 and J is TRBJ2-3; TRBD1 might be the D (6 bases). Trimming took 5 bases from V and 2 from J, leaving 12 bases between them. Per the germline V gene, CDR1 is SGDLS and CDR2 is YYNGEE. The CDR3 runs 14 residues. The CDR3 loop reads CASSWDTHTDTQYF. The DNA for the CDR3 is TGTGCCAGCAGTTGGGACACCCACACAGATACGCAGTATTTT.

In its sample, this clone was seen a few times. The V gene is TRBV7-9, the J gene TRBJ2-7; D is perhaps TRBD1 (6 bases). This CDR3 has 14 residues. Germline V gene data show CDR1 as SEHNR and CDR2 as FQNEAQ (reference sequence). Trimming shortened V by 7 bases and J by 1 base, and 14 bases separated the two germline ends. In nucleotides, the CDR3 is TGTGCCAGCACCCAACAGGGAGATTCCTACGAGCAGTACTTC. Translated: CASTQQGDSYEQYF.

This clone showed up just once. The chain recombines TRBV5-1 with TRBJ2-7, with 9 bases identical to TRBD1. Looked up from germline, CDR1 is SGHRS and CDR2 is YFSETQ. The CDR3 length is 15 residues. The V gene end was trimmed by 4 bases and the J gene end by 4 bases; junction bases not matched to a gene: 9. The chain's CDR3 is CASSIGDRDLYEQYF. The CDR3 DNA sequence: TGCGCCAGCAGCATTGGGGACAGGGACCTATACGAGCAGTACTTC.

CDR3 in DNA: TGTGCCAGCAGCTTACAAGCACCAACCGCTGGAAACACCATATATTTT. Translated, it gives CASSLQAPTAGNTIYF. The chain uses TRBV7-9 and TRBJ1-3; D is uncertain. The germline V and J ends were trimmed by 2 bases and 2 bases, with 13 bases remaining between them. The CDR3 consists of 16 residues. The germline V gene has CDR1 SEHNR and CDR2 FQNEAQ (reference sequence). The full variable domain, completed using reference TRBV7-9 and TRBJ1-3, is DTGVSQNPRHKITKRGQNVTFRCDPISEHNRLYWYRQTLGQGPEFLTYFQNEAQLEKSRLLSDRFSAERPKGSFSTLEIQRTEQGDSAMYLCASSLQAPTAGNTIYFGEGSWLTVV.

This clone was detected only a few times. This rearrangement joins TRBV5-6 to TRBJ1-5; D is uncertain. The germline V and J ends were trimmed by 0 bases and 0 bases, with 7 bases remaining between them. CDR3 size: 15 residues. CDR1 SGHDT and CDR2 YYEEEE come from the germline V gene. CDR3 sequence reads: CASSLDAYSNQPQHF. As DNA, the CDR3 is TGTGCCAGCAGCTTGGATGCCTATAGCAATCAGCCCCAGCATTTT.

The chain is built from TRBV9 and TRBJ2-3; 10 bases fit TRBD2. Germline CDR1 reads SGDLS; CDR2 reads YYNGEE. This CDR3 spans 15 amino acids. Losses at the gene ends were 4 bases for V and 5 bases for J; bases not matched to a gene: 7. CDR3 loop: CASSREASGRDTQYF. CDR3 nucleotide sequence: TGTGCCAGCAGCAGAGAAGCTAGCGGGAGAGATACGCAGTATTTT.

The chain carries TRBV7-9 and TRBJ2-1; 10 bases agree with TRBD1. Germline V lookup: CDR1 SEHNR, CDR2 FQNEAQ (reference sequence). Germline trimming cut 5 bases from V and 7 bases from J; bases unmatched to any gene: 5. CDR3 length equals 14 residues. CDR3 amino acids: CASSIPGQGNEQFF. In DNA, the CDR3 is TGTGCCAGCAGCATACCGGGACAGGGGAATGAGCAGTTCTTC. The variable domain in full, with the rest retrieved from reference TRBV7-9 and TRBJ2-1, is DTGVSQNPRHKITKRGQNVTFRCDPISEHNRLYWYRQTLGQGPEFLTYFQNEAQLEKSRLLSDRFSAERPKGSFSTLEIQRTEQGDSAMYLCASSIPGQGNEQFFGPGTRLTVL.

The chain carries TRBV25-1 and TRBJ1-3; no definite D call. Per the germline V gene, CDR1 is MGHDK and CDR2 is SYGVNS. This CDR3 spans 16 amino acids. The V end was cut by 0 bases, the J end by 0 bases, with 9 bases between. CDR3 protein: CASSEYSFISGNTIYF. Written as DNA, the CDR3 is TGTGCCAGCAGTGAATATAGCTTCATCTCTGGAAACACCATATATTTT.

The chain carries TRBV6-5 and TRBJ2-1; 9 bases align to TRBD2. CDR1 and CDR2 from the germline V gene are MNHEY and SVGAGI. The CDR3 loop spans 14 amino acids. J lost 8 bases, V lost 2 bases, and 4 bases had no gene match. The DNA for the CDR3 is TGTGCCAGCAGTTACGTAGCGGGAGAAGATGAGCAGTTCTTC. Translation: CASSYVAGEDEQFF.

The chain joins TRBV5-1 to TRBJ2-7, with 8 positions matching TRBD2. There are 14 residues in the CDR3. With 2 bases clipped from V and 2 bases from J, the junction kept 3 bases outside the gene matches. Germline V gives CDR1 SGHRS, CDR2 YFSETQ. The CDR3 is CASSFSGTTYEQYF. In nucleotides, the CDR3 is TGCGCCAGCAGCTTTAGCGGGACAACCTACGAGCAGTACTTC.

The chain carries TRBV29-1 and TRBJ2-7; a weak D match, TRBD1 (6 bases). The CDR3 length is 12 residues. Trimming took 6 bases from V and 0 from J, leaving 9 bases between them. Germline CDR1 is SQVTM and CDR2 is ANQGSEA. The CDR3 here is CSVGATSYEQYF. The CDR3 bases are TGCAGCGTGGGGGCCACCTCCTACGAGCAGTACTTC.

This sequence joins TRBV7-2 and TRBJ2-7, with 7 bases that match TRBD1. Germline lookup yields CDR1 SGHTA and CDR2 FQGNSA. V shed 4 bases, J shed 0 bases, and the junction held 9 bases outside the gene matches. CDR3 size: 16 residues. The CDR3 is CASSYDGTESSYEQYF. Here the CDR3 DNA reads TGTGCCAGCAGCTACGATGGGACAGAGTCCTCCTACGAGCAGTACTTC.

V and J are TRBV5-1 and TRBJ1-1, with 7 bases matching TRBD1. The trim removed 1 base at V and 3 bases at J, leaving 6 bases unmatched. Germline V lookup: CDR1 SGHRS, CDR2 YFSETQ. This CDR3 has 15 amino acids. Here the CDR3 reads CASSLSVGGHTEAFF. The DNA for the CDR3 is TGCGCCAGCAGCTTGAGTGTAGGGGGCCACACTGAAGCTTTCTTT.

The chain employs TRBV28 and TRBJ1-5, with D perhaps matching TRBD1 (6 bases). V was cut by 5 bases and J by 5 bases, with 16 bases left in between. The CDR3 loop spans 15 amino acids. The germline V gene has CDR1 MDHEN and CDR2 SYDVKM. CDR3 loop: CASSRRRTEHQPQHF. CDR3 nucleotides: TGTGCCAGCAGTCGACGGAGGACAGAGCATCAGCCCCAGCATTTT.

V is TRBV28 and J is TRBJ1-3, with no clear D. Between the trimmed V and J ends, which lost 7 bases and 1 base, there was a span of 23 bases. This CDR3 is 18 amino acids long. Germline CDR1 MDHEN, CDR2 SYDVKM. The CDR3 bases are TGTGCCAGCAAAACTTTGGGTTCATGGAGGAAATCTGGAAACACCATATATTTT. The encoded protein is CASKTLGSWRKSGNTIYF.

The chain uses TRBV30 and TRBJ2-3; 11 bases are a match to TRBD2. Germline CDR1 GTSNPN, CDR2 SVGIG (reference sequence). The junction had 8 bases not matched to a gene; V was cut back by 8 bases and J by 4 bases. The length of the CDR3 is 14 residues. The CDR3 loop reads CASILAGVPDTQYF. CDR3 DNA sequence: TGTGCCAGCATACTAGCGGGAGTTCCAGATACGCAGTATTTT.

The chain joins TRBV30 to TRBJ1-1; 8 bases fit TRBD1. The CDR3 consists of 12 residues. The V segment lost 3 bases and the J segment 4 bases; nucleotides outside the gene matches: 1. Germline lookup yields CDR1 GTSNPN and CDR2 SVGIG (reference sequence). Here the CDR3 DNA reads TGTGCCTGGAGGGACAGGGCCACTGAAGCTTTCTTT. It yields the protein CAWRDRATEAFF.

The V gene is TRBV5-4, the J gene TRBJ2-1, with 13 bases aligning to TRBD2. V lost 3 bases, J lost 4 bases, and 4 bases stayed unmatched. Germline CDR1 SGHNT, CDR2 YYREEE (reference sequence). This CDR3 is built from 16 residues. CDR3 loop: CASSSELAGGYNEQFF. The CDR3 DNA reads TGTGCCAGCAGCTCGGAACTAGCGGGAGGGTACAATGAGCAGTTCTTC. Full variable domain (remainder filled in from reference TRBV5-4 and TRBJ2-1): ETGVTQSPTHLIKTRGQQVTLRCSSQSGHNTVSWYQQALGQGPQFIFQYYREEENGRGNFPPRFSGLQFPNYSSELNVNALELDDSALYLCASSSELAGGYNEQFFGPGTRLTVL.

The chain joins TRBV5-1 to TRBJ2-1; tentatively, D is TRBD1 (6 bases). V was trimmed by 3 bases and J by 7 bases, leaving 14 bases between them. CDR3 length: 14 amino acids. Per germline, CDR1 SGHRS and CDR2 YFSETQ. This CDR3 reads CASSSTHRVNEQFF. The CDR3 DNA sequence: TGCGCCAGCAGCTCGACCCACAGGGTAAATGAGCAGTTCTTC.

The chain is built from TRBV4-1 and TRBJ2-1; 9 nucleotides match TRBD2. The germline CDR1 and CDR2 sequences are MGHRA and YSYEKL. V lost 4 bases and J lost 0; bases outside the gene matches: 10. This CDR3 has 18 amino acids. CDR3 region: CASSRSSGISGSYNEQFF. The CDR3 region has the DNA TGCGCCAGCAGCCGATCTAGCGGGATTAGTGGCTCCTACAATGAGCAGTTCTTC.

This clone was counted only a few times. The CDR3 coding sequence is TGCAGCGCTCTCAGCGGGATAGCAGATACGCAGTATTTT. Amino acid sequence: CSALSGIADTQYF. The chain couples TRBV29-1 to TRBJ2-3, with 7 bases that match TRBD2. CDR3 length: 13 amino acids. CDR1 and CDR2 from the germline V gene are SQVTM and ANQGSEA. With V trimmed by 7 bases and J by 4 bases, 8 bases remained unmatched.